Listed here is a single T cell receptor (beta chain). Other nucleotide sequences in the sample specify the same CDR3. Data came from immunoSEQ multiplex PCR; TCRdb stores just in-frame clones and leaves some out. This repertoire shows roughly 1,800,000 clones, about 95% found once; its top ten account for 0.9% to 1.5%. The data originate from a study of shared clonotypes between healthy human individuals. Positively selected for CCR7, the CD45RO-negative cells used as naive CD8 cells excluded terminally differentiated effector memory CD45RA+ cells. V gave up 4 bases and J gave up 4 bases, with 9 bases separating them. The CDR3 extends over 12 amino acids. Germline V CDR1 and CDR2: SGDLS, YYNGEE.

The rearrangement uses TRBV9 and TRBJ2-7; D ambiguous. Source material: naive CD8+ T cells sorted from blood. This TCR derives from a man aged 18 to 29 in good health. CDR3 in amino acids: CASSSTGYEQYF. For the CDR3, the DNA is TGTGCCAGCAGCAGTACTGGGTACGAGCAGTACTTC.